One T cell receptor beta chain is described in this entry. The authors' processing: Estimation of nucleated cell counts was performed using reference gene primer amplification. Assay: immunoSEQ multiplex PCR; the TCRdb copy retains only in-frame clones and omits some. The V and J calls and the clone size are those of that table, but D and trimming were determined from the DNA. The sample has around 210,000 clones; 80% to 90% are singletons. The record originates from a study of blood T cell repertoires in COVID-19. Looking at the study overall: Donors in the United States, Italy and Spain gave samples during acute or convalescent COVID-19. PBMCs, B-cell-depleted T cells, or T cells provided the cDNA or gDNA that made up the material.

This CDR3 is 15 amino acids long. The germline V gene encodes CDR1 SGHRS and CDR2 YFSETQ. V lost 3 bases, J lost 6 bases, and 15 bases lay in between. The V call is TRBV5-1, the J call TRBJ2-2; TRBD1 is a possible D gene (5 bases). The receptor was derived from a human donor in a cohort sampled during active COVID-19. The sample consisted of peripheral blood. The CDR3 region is CASSSVPGKAGELFF. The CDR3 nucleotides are TGCGCCAGCAGCTCGGTCCCAGGGAAGGCCGGGGAGCTGTTTTTT.